This is a list of T cell receptor beta chains from one sample in a study of identical twins. TCRdb processed the 5' RACE reads anew with MiXCR; each CDR3 protein has one entry. Of over 600,000 distinct CDR3 sequences in the sample, 21% were seen once. Another study also made use of these data, one on T cells expressing NK-cell markers.

The sequenced sample was PBMCs. The receptor set was obtained from a woman under 30 in good health. Both conserved end residues are part of each CDR3. A D gene is named only where the DNA matches it firmly. Size tells how often a clone was seen (once, few, many) or the class of an expanded clone, and some rows leave it out.

TGTGCCATGCAGGAGGGCTCCACGGATACGCAGTATTTT	CAMQEGSTDTQYF	.	many	TRBJ2-3	TRBV10-3	13
TGTGCCAGCACTTACGGGGGCGGCATGTTTTTT	CASTYGGGMFF	.	.	TRBJ2-2	TRBV12-3/TRBV12-4	11
TGTGCCAGCAGTAAACCCAACCGGGGCACAGATACGCAGTATTTT	CASSKPNRGTDTQYF	.	few	TRBJ2-3	TRBV6-1	15
TGTGCCAGCTCATCGGCCGCAGGCAGCGACGAGCAGTACTTC	CASSSAAGSDEQYF	.	.	TRBJ2-7	TRBV18	14
TGTGCCAGCGTCGGACAGGGGGCTTACGAGCAGTACTTC	CASVGQGAYEQYF	TRBD1	.	TRBJ2-7	TRBV27	13
TGTGCCAGCAGCCCTTCTAGCGGGGGGGGCTACGAGCAGTACTTC	CASSPSSGGGYEQYF	TRBD2	few	TRBJ2-7	TRBV7-2	15
TGTGCCAGCAGCTTGAGGGAGGGCACCCATGAGCAGTACTTC	CASSLREGTHEQYF	TRBD2	.	TRBJ2-7	TRBV5-6	14
TGCAGCGTTGAAGATCTGGAAGGCCAGCAGTATGGCTACACCTTC	CSVEDLEGQQYGYTF	.	.	TRBJ1-2	TRBV29-1	15
TGCGCCAGCAGCCTGGAGCGGCTCGGCACAGATACGCAGTATTTT	CASSLERLGTDTQYF	.	.	TRBJ2-3	TRBV5-1	15
TGCGCCAGCAGCCTAGCCGTGTTGACAGGGGATAATTCACCCCTCCACTTT	CASSLAVLTGDNSPLHF	TRBD1	many	TRBJ1-6	TRBV4-3	17
TGTGCCAGCAGCTTAATGAGGGGGGACACTGAAGCTTTCTTT	CASSLMRGDTEAFF	.	.	TRBJ1-1	TRBV7-3	14
TGTGCCACCACGACTAGCCATGAGCAGTTCTTC	CATTTSHEQFF	TRBD2	.	TRBJ2-1	TRBV10-3	11
TGCGCCAGCAGCTTGGATTTGGCGGGAGGTGAGCAGTTCTTC	CASSLDLAGGEQFF	TRBD2	few	TRBJ2-1	TRBV5-1	14
TGTGCCAGCAGTTACTTGGGGCTCGGCTACACCTTC	CASSYLGLGYTF	.	.	TRBJ1-2	TRBV6-2/TRBV6-3	12
TGTGCCAGCAGTCCCTCAGGGGGTAGGGGGTACGAGCAGTACTTC	CASSPSGGRGYEQYF	TRBD1	.	TRBJ2-7	TRBV12-3/TRBV12-4	15
TGCAGTGCTAGGGGGGAGGCGGGGACAGATACGCAGTATTTT	CSARGEAGTDTQYF	.	few	TRBJ2-3	TRBV20-1	14
TGTGCCGCACATAAACAGGGCGCCGGGGCCAACGTCCTGACTTTC	CAAHKQGAGANVLTF	.	few	TRBJ2-6	TRBV5-4	15
TGTGCCAAACGAGCGAACACCGGGGAGCTGTTTTTT	CAKRANTGELFF	.	few	TRBJ2-2	TRBV7-2	12
TGTGCCAGCCAGGCGGGAAAGGCAGATACGCAGTATTTT	CASQAGKADTQYF	.	.	TRBJ2-3	TRBV7-9	13
TGCAGTGCTACCGGGAGGTCCCAGTTCTTC	CSATGRSQFF	TRBD2	few	TRBJ2-1	TRBV20-1	10
TGTGCCAGCAGTTGGGGGCGGGGGGGCGGAGAGACCCAGTACTTC	CASSWGRGGGETQYF	TRBD2	.	TRBJ2-5	TRBV27	15
TGCAGCGTTCTCAGTGAGTCGAATGTCGATGAGCAGTTCTTC	CSVLSESNVDEQFF	.	few	TRBJ2-1	TRBV29-1	14
TGTGCCAGCAGCTTAACGACTAGCGGGGTAGGTGAGCAGTTCTTC	CASSLTTSGVGEQFF	TRBD2	few	TRBJ2-1	TRBV7-3	15
TGTGCCAGCAGTCCCATGGGGGGCGGCTCCGAGGAAAAACTGTTTTTT	CASSPMGGGSEEKLFF	.	.	TRBJ1-4	TRBV25-1	16
TGTGCCAGCAGTGACTCCCAGAGCTCCTACAATGAGCAGTTCTTC	CASSDSQSSYNEQFF	.	many	TRBJ2-1	TRBV6-4	15
TGTGCCAGCAGCTTAGTTCCCGGGAAGCAGGACGAGCAGTACTTC	CASSLVPGKQDEQYF	.	.	TRBJ2-7	TRBV7-9	15
TGTGCCAGCAGGGCCCCCAAAGGAGCGGATACGCAGTATTTT	CASRAPKGADTQYF	.	few	TRBJ2-3	TRBV6-2/TRBV6-3	14
TGTGCCACCAGCACTCTGGCGGGAGTCACTGAAGCTTTCTTT	CATSTLAGVTEAFF	.	.	TRBJ1-1	TRBV15	14
TGCGCCAGTAAATCAGCGGGGTCCGCAGATACGCAGTATTTT	CASKSAGSADTQYF	TRBD2	once	TRBJ2-3	TRBV5-1	14
TGTGCCAGCAGACCGGACAGGGGACGGGATCAGCCCCAGCATTTT	CASRPDRGRDQPQHF	TRBD1	.	TRBJ1-5	TRBV12-3/TRBV12-4	15
TGTGCCAGCAGCCTAGAATGGCGAGAGACCCAGTACTTC	CASSLEWRETQYF	.	.	TRBJ2-5	TRBV7-2	13
TGCAGTGCTCGACTAGCGGGGACCTCCTACAATGAGCAGTTCTTC	CSARLAGTSYNEQFF	TRBD2	.	TRBJ2-1	TRBV20-1	15
TGCGCCAGCAACGGACAGGTGGGGTCCTACGAGCAGTACTTC	CASNGQVGSYEQYF	TRBD1	few	TRBJ2-7	TRBV5-1	14
TGTGCCAGCAGCTTACCTAGCGGGAGCTCCCCTACTTCAGATACGCAGTATTTT	CASSLPSGSSPTSDTQYF	TRBD2	few	TRBJ2-3	TRBV11-1	18
TGTGCCAGCAGTTCCTCGGGGCTCCCGAATGAGCAGTTCTTC	CASSSSGLPNEQFF	.	.	TRBJ2-1	TRBV6-5	14
TGTGCCAGCAGCCAAGAACGCACAGATACGCAGTATTTT	CASSQERTDTQYF	.	many	TRBJ2-3	TRBV4-2	13
TGCGCCAGCAGCTTGGGGTTAGGACTAGCGGGATTTCAAGAGACCCAGTACTTC	CASSLGLGLAGFQETQYF	TRBD2	.	TRBJ2-5	TRBV5-1	18
TGTGCCAGCCTATATAATCTAGTGTCGGAGCAGTACTTC	CASLYNLVSEQYF	.	few	TRBJ2-7	TRBV6-1	13
TGTGCCAGCACCTTTTTGGAGTCCGCCCCCTACGAGCAGTACTTC	CASTFLESAPYEQYF	.	.	TRBJ2-7	TRBV7-2	15
TGCGCCAGCAGCTGGACGCTGACAGGTACGAGGAATGAGCAGTTCTTC	CASSWTLTGTRNEQFF	.	.	TRBJ2-1	TRBV5-1	16